This T cell receptor (beta chain) was recorded in a study of blood T cell repertoires in COVID-19. Study-wide background: PBMCs, B-cell-depleted T cells, or T cells were the source of the cDNA or gDNA that made up the material.

Per the original methods: Estimation of nucleated cell counts was performed using reference gene primer amplification. Here immunoSEQ multiplex PCR was the method, and the copy in TCRdb shows in-frame clones only, minus some. The V and J calls and clone size are taken from that table; D and trimming were inferred from the DNA. The sample has 55,000 to 80,000 clones; around four fifths are singletons. This clone has a count of ten or more. Specimen: peripheral blood. The origin of this receptor is a man in his fifties with active COVID-19.

The CDR3, as DNA: TGTGCCAGCAGTGGCGGGACCCGCTGGGAGATGAACACTGAAGCTTTCTTT. Its protein product is CASSGGTRWEMNTEAFF. This chain links TRBV6-1 with TRBJ1-1; D is possibly TRBD1 (5 bases). CDR1 and CDR2 from the germline V gene are MNHNS and SASEGT. The CDR3 length is 17 residues. Trimming stripped 4 bases from V and 0 bases from J, with 18 bases between.